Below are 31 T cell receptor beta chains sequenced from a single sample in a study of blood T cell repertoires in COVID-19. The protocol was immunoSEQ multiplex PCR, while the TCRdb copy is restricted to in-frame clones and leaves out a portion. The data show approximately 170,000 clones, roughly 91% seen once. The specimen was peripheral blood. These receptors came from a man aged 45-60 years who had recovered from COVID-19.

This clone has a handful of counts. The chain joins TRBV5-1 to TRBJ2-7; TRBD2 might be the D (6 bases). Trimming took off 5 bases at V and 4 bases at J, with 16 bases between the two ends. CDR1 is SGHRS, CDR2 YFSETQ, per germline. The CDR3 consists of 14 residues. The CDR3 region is CASSRDSFGYEQYF. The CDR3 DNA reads TGCGCCAGCAGTCGGGACTCCTTCGGGTACGAGCAGTACTTC.

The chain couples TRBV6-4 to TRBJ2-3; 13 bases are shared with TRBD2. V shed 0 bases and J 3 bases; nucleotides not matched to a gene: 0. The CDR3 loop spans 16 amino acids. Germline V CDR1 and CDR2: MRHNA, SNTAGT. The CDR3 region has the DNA TGTGCCAGCAGTGACTCGACTAGCGGGGGGACAGATACGCAGTATTTT. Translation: CASSDSTSGGTDTQYF.

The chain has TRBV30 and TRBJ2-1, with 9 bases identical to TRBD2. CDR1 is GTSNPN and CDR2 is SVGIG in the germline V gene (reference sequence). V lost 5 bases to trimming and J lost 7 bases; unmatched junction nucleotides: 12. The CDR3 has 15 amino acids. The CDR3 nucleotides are TGTGCCTGGGGTGGTGCGGGGGGGCTTATAAATGAGCAGTTCTTC. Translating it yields CAWGGAGGLINEQFF.

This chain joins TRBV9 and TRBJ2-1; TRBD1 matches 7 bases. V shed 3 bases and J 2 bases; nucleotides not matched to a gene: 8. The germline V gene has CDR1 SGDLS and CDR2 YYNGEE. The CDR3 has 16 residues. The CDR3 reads CASSARQGNPYNEQFF. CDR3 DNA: TGTGCCAGCAGCGCCAGACAGGGAAATCCCTACAATGAGCAGTTCTTC.

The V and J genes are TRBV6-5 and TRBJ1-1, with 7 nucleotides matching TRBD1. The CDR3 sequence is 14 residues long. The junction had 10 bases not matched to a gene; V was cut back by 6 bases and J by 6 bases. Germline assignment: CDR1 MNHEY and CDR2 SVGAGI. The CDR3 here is CASRPGTADAEAFF. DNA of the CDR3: TGTGCCAGCAGACCGGGGACAGCTGACGCTGAAGCTTTCTTT.

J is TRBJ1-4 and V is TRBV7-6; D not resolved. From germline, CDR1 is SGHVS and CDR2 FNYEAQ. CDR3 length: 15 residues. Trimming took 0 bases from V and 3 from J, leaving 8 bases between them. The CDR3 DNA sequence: TGTGCCAGCAGCTTAGCAGCACGATCTAATGAAAAACTGTTTTTT. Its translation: CASSLAARSNEKLFF.

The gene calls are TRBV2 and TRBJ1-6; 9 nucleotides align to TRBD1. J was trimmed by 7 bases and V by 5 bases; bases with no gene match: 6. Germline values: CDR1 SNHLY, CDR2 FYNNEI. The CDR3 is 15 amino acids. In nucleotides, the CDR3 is TGTGCCAGCAGTCCCCTGACAGGGGGAAATTCACCCCTCCACTTT. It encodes CASSPLTGGNSPLHF.

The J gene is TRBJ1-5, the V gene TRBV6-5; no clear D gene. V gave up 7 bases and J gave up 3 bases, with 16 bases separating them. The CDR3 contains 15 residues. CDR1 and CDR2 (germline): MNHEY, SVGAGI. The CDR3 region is CASTPYPRNNQPQHF. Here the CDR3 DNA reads TGTGCCAGCACCCCATACCCCAGGAACAATCAGCCCCAGCATTTT.

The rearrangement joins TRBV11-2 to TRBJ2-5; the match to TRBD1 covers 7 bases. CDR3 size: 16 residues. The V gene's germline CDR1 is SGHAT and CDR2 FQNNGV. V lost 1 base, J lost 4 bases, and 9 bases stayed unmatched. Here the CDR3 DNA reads TGTGCCAGCAGCTTAGTAGGGGGCGCCCCGGGAGAGACCCAGTACTTC. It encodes CASSLVGGAPGETQYF.

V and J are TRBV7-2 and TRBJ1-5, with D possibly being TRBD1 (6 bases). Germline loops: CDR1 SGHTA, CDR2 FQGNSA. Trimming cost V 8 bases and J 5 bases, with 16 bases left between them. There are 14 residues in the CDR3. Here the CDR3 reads CASSGEGGYQPQHF. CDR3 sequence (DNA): TGTGCCAGCTCTGGGGAGGGGGGGTATCAGCCCCAGCATTTT.

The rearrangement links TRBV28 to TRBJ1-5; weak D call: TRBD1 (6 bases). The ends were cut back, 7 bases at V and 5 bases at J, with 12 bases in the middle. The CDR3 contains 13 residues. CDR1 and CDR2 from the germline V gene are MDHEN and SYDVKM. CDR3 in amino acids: CASTGTQHQPQHF. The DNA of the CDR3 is TGTGCCAGCACCGGGACACAGCATCAGCCCCAGCATTTT.

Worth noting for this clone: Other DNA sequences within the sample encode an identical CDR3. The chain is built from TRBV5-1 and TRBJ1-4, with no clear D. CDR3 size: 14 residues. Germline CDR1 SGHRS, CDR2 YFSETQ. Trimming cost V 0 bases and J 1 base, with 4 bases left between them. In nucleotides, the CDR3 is TGCGCCAGCAGCTTGGCCGGAACTAATGAAAAACTGTTTTTT. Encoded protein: CASSLAGTNEKLFF.

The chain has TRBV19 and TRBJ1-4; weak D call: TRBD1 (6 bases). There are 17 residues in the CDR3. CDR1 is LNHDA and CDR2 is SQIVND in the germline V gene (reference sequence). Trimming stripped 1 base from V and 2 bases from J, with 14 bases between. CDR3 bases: TGTGCCAGTAGTATAGGGCTCCGTCAGGGGACTAATGAAAAACTGTTTTTT. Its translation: CASSIGLRQGTNEKLFF. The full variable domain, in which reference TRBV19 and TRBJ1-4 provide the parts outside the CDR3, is DGGITQSPKYLFRKEGQNVTLSCEQNLNHDAMYWYRQDPGQGLRLIYYSQIVNDFQKGDIAEGYSVSREKKESFPLTVTSAQKNPTAFYLCASSIGLRQGTNEKLFFGSGTQLSVL.

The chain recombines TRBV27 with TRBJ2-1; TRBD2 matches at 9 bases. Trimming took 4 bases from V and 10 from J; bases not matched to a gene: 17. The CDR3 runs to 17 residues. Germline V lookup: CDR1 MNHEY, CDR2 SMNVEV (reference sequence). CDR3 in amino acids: CASSSLQRGAPLGEQFF. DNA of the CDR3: TGTGCCAGCAGTTCTCTCCAGCGGGGGGCCCCCCTTGGGGAGCAGTTCTTC.

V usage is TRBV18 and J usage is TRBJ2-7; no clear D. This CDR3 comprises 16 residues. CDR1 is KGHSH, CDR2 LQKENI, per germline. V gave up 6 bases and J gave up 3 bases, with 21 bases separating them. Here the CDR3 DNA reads TGTGCCAGCTCCCCAAGTGCTCTGAGTATTGTCTACGAGCAGTACTTC. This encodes CASSPSALSIVYEQYF.

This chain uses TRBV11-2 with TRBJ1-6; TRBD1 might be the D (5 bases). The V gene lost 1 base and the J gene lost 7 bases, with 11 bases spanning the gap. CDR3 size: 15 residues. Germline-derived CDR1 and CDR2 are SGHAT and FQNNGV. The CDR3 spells CASSLVQGWNSPLHF. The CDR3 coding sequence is TGTGCCAGCAGCTTAGTTCAGGGTTGGAATTCACCCCTCCACTTT.

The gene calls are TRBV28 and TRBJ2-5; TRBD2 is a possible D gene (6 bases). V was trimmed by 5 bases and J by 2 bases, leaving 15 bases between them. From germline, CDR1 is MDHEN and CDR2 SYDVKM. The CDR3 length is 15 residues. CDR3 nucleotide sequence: TGTGCCAGCAGTACCCTCCGGGGGTGGCAAGAGACCCAGTACTTC. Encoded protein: CASSTLRGWQETQYF.

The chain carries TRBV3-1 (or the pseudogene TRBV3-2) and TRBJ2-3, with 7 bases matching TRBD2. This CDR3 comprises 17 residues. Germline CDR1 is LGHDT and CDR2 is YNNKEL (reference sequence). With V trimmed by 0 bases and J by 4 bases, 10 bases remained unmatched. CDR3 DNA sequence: TGTGCCAGCAGCCAAGATCTCACTAGCGTTGGGGCAGATACGCAGTATTTT. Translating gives CASSQDLTSVGADTQYF.

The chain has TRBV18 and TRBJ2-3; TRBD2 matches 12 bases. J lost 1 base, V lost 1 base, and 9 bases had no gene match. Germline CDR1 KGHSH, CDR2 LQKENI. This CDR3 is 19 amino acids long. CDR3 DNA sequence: TGTGCCAGCTCACCACTGCGGCTAGCGGGAGGGCCGGGCACAGATACGCAGTATTTT. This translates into CASSPLRLAGGPGTDTQYF. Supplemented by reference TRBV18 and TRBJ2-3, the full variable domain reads NAGVMQNPRHLVRRRGQEARLRCSPMKGHSHVYWYRQLPEEGLKFMVYLQKENIIDESGMPKERFSAEFPKEGPSILRIQQVVRGDSAAYFCASSPLRLAGGPGTDTQYFGPGTRLTVL.

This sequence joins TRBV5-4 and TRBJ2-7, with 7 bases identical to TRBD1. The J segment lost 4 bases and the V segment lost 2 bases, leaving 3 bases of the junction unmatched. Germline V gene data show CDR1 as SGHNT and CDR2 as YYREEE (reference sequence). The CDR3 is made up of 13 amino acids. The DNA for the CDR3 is TGTGCCAGCAGCTTAGCCAGGGGGTACGAGCAGTACTTC. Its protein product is CASSLARGYEQYF. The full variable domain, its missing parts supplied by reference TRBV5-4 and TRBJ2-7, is ETGVTQSPTHLIKTRGQQVTLRCSSQSGHNTVSWYQQALGQGPQFIFQYYREEENGRGNFPPRFSGLQFPNYSSELNVNALELDDSALYLCASSLARGYEQYFGPGTRLTVT.

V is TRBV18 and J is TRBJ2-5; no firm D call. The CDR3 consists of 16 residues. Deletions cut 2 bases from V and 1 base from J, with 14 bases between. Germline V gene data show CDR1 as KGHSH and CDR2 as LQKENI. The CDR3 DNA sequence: TGTGCCAGCTCACCAGTAACGTTTGGGCTCCAAGAGACCCAGTACTTC. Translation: CASSPVTFGLQETQYF.

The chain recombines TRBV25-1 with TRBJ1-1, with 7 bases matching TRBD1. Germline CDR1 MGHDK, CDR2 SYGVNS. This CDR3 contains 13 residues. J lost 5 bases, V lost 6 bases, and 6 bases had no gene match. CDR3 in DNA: TGTGCCAGCAGAGACAGGGCGGCAACTGAAGCTTTCTTT. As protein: CASRDRAATEAFF. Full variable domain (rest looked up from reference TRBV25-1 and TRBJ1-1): EADIYQTPRYLVIGTGKKITLECSQTMGHDKMYWYQQDPGMELHLIHYSYGVNSTEKGDLSSESTVSRIRTEHFPLTLESARPSHTSQYLCASRDRAATEAFFGQGTRLTVV.

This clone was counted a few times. The CDR3 loop is CASNPGRDYGYTF. CDR3 nucleotides: TGTGCCAGCAATCCTGGCAGGGACTATGGCTACACCTTC. This chain links TRBV2 with TRBJ1-2; weak D call: TRBD1 (5 bases). This CDR3 has 13 residues. The V gene's germline CDR1 is SNHLY and CDR2 FYNNEI. V was pared by 7 bases and J by 3 bases, with 12 bases between.

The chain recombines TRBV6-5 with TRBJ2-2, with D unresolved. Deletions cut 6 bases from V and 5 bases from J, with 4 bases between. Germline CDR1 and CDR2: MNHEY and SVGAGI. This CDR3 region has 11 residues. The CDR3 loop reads CASRSTGELFF. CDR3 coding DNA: TGTGCCAGCAGATCAACCGGGGAGCTGTTTTTT.

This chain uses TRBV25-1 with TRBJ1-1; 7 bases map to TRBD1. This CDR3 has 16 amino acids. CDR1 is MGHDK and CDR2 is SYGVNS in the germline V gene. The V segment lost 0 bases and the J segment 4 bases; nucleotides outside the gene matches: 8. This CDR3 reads CASSEYGGGRGTEAFF. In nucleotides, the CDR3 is TGTGCCAGCAGTGAATACGGAGGGGGCAGAGGCACTGAAGCTTTCTTT.

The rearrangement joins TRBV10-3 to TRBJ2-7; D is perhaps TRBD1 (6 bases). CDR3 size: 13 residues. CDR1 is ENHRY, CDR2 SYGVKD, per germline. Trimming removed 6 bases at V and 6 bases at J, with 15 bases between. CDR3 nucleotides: TGTGCCATCAGAGGAACAGGGAGCCCCGAGCAGTACTTC. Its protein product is CAIRGTGSPEQYF.

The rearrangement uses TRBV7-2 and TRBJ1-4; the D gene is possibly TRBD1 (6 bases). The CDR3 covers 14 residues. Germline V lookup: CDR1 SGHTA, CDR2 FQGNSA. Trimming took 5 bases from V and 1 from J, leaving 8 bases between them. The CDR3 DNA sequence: TGTGCCAGCAGCCCGACAGGAACTAATGAAAAACTGTTTTTT. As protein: CASSPTGTNEKLFF.

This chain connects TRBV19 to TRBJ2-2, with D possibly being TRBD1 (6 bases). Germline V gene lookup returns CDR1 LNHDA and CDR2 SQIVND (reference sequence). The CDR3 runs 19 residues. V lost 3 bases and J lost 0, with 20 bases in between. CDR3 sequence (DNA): TGTGCCAGTAGTATTTTTCTAGTTGGACAGCCCTCGAACACCGGGGAGCTGTTTTTT. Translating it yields CASSIFLVGQPSNTGELFF. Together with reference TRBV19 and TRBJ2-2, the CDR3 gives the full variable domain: DGGITQSPKYLFRKEGQNVTLSCEQNLNHDAMYWYRQDPGQGLRLIYYSQIVNDFQKGDIAEGYSVSREKKESFPLTVTSAQKNPTAFYLCASSIFLVGQPSNTGELFFGEGSRLTVL.

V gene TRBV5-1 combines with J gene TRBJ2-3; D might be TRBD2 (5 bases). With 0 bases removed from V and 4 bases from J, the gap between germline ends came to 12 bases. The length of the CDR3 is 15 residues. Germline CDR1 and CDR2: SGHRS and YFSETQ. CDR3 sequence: CASSLAGLGSDTQYF. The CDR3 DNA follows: TGCGCCAGCAGCTTGGCGGGGTTGGGTTCAGATACGCAGTATTTT.

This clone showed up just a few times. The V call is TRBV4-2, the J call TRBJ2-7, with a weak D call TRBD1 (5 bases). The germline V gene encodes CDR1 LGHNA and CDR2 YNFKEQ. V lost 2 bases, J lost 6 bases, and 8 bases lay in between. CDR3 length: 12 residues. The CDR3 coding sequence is TGTGCCAGCAGCCAACCAACAGGCGAGCAGTACTTC. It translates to CASSQPTGEQYF.

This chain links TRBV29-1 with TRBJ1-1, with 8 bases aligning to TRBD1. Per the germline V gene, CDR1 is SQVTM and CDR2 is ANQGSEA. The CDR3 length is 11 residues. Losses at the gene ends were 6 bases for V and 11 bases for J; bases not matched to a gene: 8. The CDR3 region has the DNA TGCAGCGTACTCCAGGGGGCGGGGGCTTTCTTT. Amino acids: CSVLQGAGAFF.